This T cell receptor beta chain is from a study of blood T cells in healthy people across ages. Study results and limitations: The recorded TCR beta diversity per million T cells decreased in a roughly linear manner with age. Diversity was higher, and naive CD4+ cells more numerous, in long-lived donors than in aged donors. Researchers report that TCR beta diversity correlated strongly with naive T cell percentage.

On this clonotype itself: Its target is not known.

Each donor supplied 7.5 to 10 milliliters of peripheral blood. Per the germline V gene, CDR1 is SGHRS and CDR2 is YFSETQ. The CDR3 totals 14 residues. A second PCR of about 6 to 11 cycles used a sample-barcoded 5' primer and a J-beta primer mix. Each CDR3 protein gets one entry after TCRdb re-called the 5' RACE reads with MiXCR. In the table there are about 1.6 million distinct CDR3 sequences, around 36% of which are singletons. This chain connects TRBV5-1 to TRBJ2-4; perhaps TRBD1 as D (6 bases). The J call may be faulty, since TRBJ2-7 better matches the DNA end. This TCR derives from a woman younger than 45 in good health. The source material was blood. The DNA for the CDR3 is TGCGCCAGCAGCTTGTTCACAGGGAATAACGAGCAGTACTTC. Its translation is CASSLFTGNNEQYF.